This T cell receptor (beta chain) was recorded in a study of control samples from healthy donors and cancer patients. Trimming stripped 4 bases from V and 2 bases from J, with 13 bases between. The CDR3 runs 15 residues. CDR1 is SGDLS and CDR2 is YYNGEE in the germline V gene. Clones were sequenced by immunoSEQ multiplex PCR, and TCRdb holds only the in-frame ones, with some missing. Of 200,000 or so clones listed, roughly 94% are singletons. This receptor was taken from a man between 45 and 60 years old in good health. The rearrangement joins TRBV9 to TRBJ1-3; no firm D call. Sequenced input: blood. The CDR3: CASSPRAGAGNTIYF. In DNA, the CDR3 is TGTGCCAGCAGCCCCCGGGCGGGTGCTGGAAACACCATATATTTT.